This record concerns one T cell receptor beta chain sequence. The antigen remains undetermined. The data were taken from a study of human T cells and chemical hapten exposure. Study information: Mostly female, the patients presented with alopecia areata, totalis or universalis. General study points: Patch test score was positively correlated with the counts of TCRs that had expanded at PT1.

V was trimmed by 2 bases and J by 2 bases, leaving 10 bases between them. The length of the CDR3 is 16 residues. Germline CDR1 MNHNS, CDR2 SASEGT. As to time point: patch test 1, 2 weeks after DPC sensitization. As for treatment: therapeutic diphenylcyclopropenone sensitization with weekly scalp DPC. TCRdb processed the RACE reads anew with MiXCR; each CDR3 protein has one entry. The profile shows some 49,000 distinct CDR3 sequences, about a tenth of them singletons. The sequenced sample was whole blood, obtained in connection with sensitization to the hapten diphenylcyclopropenone (DPC). The chain uses TRBV6-1 and TRBJ1-6; D not resolved. The clonotype comes from a woman aged 45-60 years with alopecia areata. Some clones in this sample may be carry-over from other donors' samples. As DNA, the CDR3 is TGTGCCAGCAGTGAAACGGGGAGACCCTATAATTCACCCCTCCACTTT. It translates to CASSETGRPYNSPLHF.